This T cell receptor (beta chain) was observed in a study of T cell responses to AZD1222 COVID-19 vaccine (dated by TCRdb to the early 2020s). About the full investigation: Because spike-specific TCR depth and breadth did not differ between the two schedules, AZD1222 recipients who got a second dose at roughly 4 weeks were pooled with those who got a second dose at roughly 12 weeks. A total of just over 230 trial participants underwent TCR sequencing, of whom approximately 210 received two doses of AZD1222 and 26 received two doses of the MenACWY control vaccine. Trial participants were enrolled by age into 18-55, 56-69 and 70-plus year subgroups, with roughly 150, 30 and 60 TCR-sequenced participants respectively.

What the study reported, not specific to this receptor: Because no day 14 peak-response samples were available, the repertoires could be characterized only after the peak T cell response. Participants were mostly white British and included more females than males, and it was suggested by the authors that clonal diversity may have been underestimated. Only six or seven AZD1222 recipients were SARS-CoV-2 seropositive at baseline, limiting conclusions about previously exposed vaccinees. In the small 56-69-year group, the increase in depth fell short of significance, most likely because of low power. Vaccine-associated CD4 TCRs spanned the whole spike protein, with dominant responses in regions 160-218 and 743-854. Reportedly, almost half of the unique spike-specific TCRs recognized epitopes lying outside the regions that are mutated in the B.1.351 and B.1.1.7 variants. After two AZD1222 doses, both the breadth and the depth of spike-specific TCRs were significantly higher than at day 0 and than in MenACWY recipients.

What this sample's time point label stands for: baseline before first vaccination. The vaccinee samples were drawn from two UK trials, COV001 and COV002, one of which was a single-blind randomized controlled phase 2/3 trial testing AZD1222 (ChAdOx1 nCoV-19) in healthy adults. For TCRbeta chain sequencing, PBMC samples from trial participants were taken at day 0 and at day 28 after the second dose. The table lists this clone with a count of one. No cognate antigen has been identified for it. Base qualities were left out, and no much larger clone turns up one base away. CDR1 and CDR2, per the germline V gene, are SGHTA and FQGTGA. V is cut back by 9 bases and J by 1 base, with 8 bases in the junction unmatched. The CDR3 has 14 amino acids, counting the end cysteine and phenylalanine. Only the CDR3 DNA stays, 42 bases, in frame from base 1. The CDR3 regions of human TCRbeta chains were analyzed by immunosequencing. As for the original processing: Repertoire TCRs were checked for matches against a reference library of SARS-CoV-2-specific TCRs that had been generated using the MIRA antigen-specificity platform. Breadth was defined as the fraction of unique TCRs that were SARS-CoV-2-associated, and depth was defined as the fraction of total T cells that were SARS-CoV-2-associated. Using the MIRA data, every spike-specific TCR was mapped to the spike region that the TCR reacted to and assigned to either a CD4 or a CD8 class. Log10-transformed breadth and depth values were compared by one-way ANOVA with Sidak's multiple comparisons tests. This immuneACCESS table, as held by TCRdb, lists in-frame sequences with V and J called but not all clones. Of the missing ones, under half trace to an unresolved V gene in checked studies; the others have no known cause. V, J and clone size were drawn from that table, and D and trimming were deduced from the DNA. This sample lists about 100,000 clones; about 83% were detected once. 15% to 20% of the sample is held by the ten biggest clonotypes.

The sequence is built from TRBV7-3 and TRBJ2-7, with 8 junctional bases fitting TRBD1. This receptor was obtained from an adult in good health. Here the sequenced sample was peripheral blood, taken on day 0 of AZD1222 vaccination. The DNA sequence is TGTGCCAGTCAACTGGACAGGGTTTCCTACGAGCAGTACTTC. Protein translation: CASQLDRVSYEQYF.